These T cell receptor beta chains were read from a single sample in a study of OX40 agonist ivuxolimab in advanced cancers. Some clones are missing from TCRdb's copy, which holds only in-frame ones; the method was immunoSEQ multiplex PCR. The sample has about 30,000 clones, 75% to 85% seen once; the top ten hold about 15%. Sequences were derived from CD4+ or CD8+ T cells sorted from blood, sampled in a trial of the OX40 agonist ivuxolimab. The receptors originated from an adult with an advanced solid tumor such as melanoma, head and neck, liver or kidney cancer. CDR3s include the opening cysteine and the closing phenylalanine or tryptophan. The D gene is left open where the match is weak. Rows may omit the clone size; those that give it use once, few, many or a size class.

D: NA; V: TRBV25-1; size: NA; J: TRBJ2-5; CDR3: CASSAEPSERETQYF; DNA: TGTGCCAGCAGTGCAGAGCCTTCAGAGCGGGAGACCCAGTACTTC
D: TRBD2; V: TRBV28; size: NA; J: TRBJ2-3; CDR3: CASSPRGGRRDTQYF; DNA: TGTGCCAGCAGTCCTCGGGGGGGCCGGAGAGATACGCAGTATTTT
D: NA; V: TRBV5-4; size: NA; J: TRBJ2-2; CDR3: CASSYRGGGTGELFF; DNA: TGTGCCAGCAGCTACCGGGGAGGGGGCACCGGGGAGCTGTTTTTT
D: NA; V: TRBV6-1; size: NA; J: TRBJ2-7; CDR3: CASTGGSGGYEQYF; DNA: TGTGCCAGCACGGGGGGCTCAGGGGGATACGAGCAGTACTTC
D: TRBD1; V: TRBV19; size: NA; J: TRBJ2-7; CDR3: CASSTRRQGSYEQYF; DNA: TGTGCCAGTAGTACAAGAAGACAGGGCTCCTACGAGCAGTACTTC
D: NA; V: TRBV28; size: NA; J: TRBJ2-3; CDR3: CASSSTLADTQYF; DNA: TGTGCCAGCAGTTCAACGTTGGCGGATACGCAGTATTTT
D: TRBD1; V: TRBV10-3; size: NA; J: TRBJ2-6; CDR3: CAISWTGGSSGANVLTF; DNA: TGTGCCATCAGTTGGACAGGGGGGAGCTCTGGGGCCAACGTCCTGACTTTC
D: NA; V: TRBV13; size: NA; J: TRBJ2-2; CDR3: CASSLFSHTGELFF; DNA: TGTGCCAGCAGCTTATTCAGCCACACCGGGGAGCTGTTTTTT
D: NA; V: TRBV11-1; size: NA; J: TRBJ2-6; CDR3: CASSLFSGPSGANVLTF; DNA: TGTGCCAGCAGCTTATTCTCGGGGCCCTCTGGGGCCAACGTCCTGACTTTC
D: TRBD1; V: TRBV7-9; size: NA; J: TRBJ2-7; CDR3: CASSSVPRDRAYEQYF; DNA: TGTGCCAGCAGCTCGGTCCCACGGGACAGGGCCTACGAGCAGTACTTC
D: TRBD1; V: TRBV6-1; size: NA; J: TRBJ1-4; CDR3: CASSEVGTALF; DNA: TGTGCCAGCAGTGAAGTTGGGACAGCTCTTTTT
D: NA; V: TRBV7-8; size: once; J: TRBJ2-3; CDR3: CASSRVKDTQYF; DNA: TGTGCCAGCAGCCGGGTCAAAGATACGCAGTATTTT
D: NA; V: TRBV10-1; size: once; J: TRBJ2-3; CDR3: CASSEMGEISDTQYF; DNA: TGCGCCAGCAGTGAGATGGGGGAGATCTCCGATACGCAGTATTTT
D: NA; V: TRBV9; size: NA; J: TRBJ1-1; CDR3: CASSTVEGDLNTEAFF; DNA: TGTGCCAGCAGCACCGTGGAGGGGGACTTGAACACTGAAGCTTTCTTT
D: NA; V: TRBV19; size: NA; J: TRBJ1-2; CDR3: CASTRRENGYTF; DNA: TGTGCCAGTACGAGGAGAGAAAATGGCTACACCTTC
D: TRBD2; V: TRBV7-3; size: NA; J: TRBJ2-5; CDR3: CASSRSGGTQETQYF; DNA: TGTGCCAGCAGTAGGAGCGGGGGTACGCAAGAGACCCAGTACTTC
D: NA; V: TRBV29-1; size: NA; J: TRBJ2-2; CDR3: CSVEGQNTGELFF; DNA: TGCAGCGTTGAAGGGCAGAACACCGGGGAGCTGTTTTTT
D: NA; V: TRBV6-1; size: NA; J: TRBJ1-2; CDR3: CASSGNYGYTF; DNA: TGTGCCAGCTCCGGTAACTATGGCTACACCTTC
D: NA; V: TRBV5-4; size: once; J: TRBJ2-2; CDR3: CASSRSGEAGELFF; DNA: TGTGCCAGCAGCCGCTCGGGGGAGGCCGGGGAGCTGTTTTTT
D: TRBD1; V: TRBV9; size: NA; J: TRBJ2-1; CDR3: CASSPRQGYNEQFF; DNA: TGTGCCAGCAGCCCCAGACAGGGTTACAATGAGCAGTTCTTC
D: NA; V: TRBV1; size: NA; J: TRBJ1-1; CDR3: CTPTEIKGNTEAFF; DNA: TGCACCCCCACGGAAATAAAGGGGAACACTGAAGCTTTCTTT
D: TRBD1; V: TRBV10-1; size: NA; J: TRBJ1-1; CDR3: CASSEAQGAFGTEAFF; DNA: TGCGCCAGCAGTGAAGCGCAGGGGGCTTTTGGCACTGAAGCTTTCTTT
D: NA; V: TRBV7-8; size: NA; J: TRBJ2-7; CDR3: CASSFTYEQYF; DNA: TGTGCCAGCAGCTTCACATACGAGCAGTACTTC
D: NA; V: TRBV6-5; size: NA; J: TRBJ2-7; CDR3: CASSYGAGGYEQYF; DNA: TGTGCCAGCAGTTATGGGGCAGGTGGCTACGAGCAGTACTTC
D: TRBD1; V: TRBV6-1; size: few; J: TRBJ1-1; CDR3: CASSEETGEGGTEAFF; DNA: TGTGCCAGCAGTGAAGAAACAGGGGAGGGCGGGACTGAAGCTTTCTTT
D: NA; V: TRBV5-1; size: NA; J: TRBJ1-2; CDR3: CASSLEPLLLGYTF; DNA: TGCGCCAGCAGCTTGGAACCTCTCTTACTAGGCTACACCTTC
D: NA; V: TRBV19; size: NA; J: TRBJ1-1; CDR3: CASSIEGGLNTEAFF; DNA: TGTGCCAGTAGTATAGAGGGGGGCTTGAACACTGAAGCTTTCTTT
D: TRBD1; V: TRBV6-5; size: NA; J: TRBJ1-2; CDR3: CASSYRQGGYTF; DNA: TGTGCCAGCAGTTACCGACAGGGGGGCTACACCTTC
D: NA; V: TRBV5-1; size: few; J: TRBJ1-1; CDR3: CASSLAPGVTEAFF; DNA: TGCGCCAGCAGCTTGGCCCCAGGGGTAACTGAAGCTTTCTTT
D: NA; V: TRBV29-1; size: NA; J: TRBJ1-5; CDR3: CSAAEGNQPQHF; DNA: TGCAGCGCAGCTGAGGGGAATCAGCCCCAGCATTTT
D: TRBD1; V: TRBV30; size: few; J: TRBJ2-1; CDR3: CAWSRQGHSYNEQFF; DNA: TGTGCCTGGAGTCGACAGGGACACTCCTACAATGAGCAGTTCTTC
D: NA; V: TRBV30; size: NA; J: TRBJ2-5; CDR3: CAWSAGSETQYF; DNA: TGTGCCTGGAGTGCGGGTTCGGAGACCCAGTACTTC
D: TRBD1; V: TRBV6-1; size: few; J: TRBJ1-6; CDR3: CASRTGWGNNSPLHF; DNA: TGTGCCAGCAGGACAGGGTGGGGGAATAATTCACCCCTCCACTTT
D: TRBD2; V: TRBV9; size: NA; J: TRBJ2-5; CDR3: CASSLSGGQETQYF; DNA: TGTGCCAGTTCCCTTAGCGGGGGCCAAGAGACCCAGTACTTC
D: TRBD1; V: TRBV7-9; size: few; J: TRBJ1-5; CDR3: CASRPQGDEPQHF; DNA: TGTGCCAGCCGCCCACAGGGGGATGAACCCCAGCATTTT
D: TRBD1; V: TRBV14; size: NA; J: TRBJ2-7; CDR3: CASSRTGVEQYF; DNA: TGTGCCAGCAGCCGGACAGGAGTTGAGCAGTACTTC
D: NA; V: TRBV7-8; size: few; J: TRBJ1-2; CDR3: CASTTSGFDYGYTF; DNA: TGTGCCAGCACCACTTCTGGCTTTGACTATGGCTACACCTTC
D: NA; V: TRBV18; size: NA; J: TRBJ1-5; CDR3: CASSQTGISNQPQHF; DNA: TGTGCCAGCTCCCAAACAGGGATTAGCAATCAGCCCCAGCATTTT
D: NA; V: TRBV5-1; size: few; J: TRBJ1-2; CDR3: CASSSEHLAYGYTF; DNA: TGCGCCAGCAGCTCTGAACACCTCGCCTATGGCTACACCTTC
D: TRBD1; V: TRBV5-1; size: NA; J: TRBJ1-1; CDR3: CASSEGTGVGTEAFF; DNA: TGCGCCAGCAGCGAAGGGACAGGGGTCGGCACTGAAGCTTTCTTT
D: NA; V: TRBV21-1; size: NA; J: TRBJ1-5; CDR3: CASSPPGQVNQPQHF; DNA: TGTGCCAGCAGCCCTCCGGGACAGGTTAATCAGCCCCAGCATTTT
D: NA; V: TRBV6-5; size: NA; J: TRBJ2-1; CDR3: CASSFHTSSYNEQFF; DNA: TGTGCCAGCAGTTTCCACACGAGCTCCTACAATGAGCAGTTCTTC
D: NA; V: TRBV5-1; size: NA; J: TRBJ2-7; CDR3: CASSLTTYEQYF; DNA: TGCGCCAGCAGCTTGACAACCTACGAGCAGTACTTC
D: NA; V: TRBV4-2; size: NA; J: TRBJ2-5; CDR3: CASSQEWNVAAQETQYF; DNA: TGTGCCAGCAGCCAAGAATGGAACGTAGCCGCCCAAGAGACCCAGTACTTC
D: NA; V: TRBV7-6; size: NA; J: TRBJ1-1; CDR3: CASSRGENTEAFF; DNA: TGTGCCAGCAGCCGCGGAGAGAACACTGAAGCTTTCTTT
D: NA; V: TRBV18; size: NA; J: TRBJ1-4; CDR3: CASTTGGDEKLFF; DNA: TGTGCCAGCACTACCGGAGGGGATGAAAAACTGTTTTTT
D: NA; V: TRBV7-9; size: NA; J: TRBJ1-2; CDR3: CASSQPGAPVYGYTF; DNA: TGTGCCAGCAGCCAGCCGGGGGCCCCCGTCTATGGCTACACCTTC
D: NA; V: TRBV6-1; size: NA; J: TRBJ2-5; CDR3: CASSVRQGGVGGETQYF; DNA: TGTGCCAGCAGTGTTCGACAGGGAGGAGTGGGTGGGGAGACCCAGTACTTC
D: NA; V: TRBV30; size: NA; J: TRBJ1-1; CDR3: CAWSPGTSDEAFF; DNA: TGTGCCTGGAGTCCCGGGACCTCGGATGAGGCTTTCTTT
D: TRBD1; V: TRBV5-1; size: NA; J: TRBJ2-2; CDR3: CASSSTGVNTGELFF; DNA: TGCGCCAGCAGTTCGACAGGGGTGAACACCGGGGAGCTGTTTTTT
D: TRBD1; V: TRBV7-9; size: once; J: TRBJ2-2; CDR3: CASSHGQGATNTGELFF; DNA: TGTGCCAGCAGCCACGGACAGGGGGCAACGAACACCGGGGAGCTGTTTTTT